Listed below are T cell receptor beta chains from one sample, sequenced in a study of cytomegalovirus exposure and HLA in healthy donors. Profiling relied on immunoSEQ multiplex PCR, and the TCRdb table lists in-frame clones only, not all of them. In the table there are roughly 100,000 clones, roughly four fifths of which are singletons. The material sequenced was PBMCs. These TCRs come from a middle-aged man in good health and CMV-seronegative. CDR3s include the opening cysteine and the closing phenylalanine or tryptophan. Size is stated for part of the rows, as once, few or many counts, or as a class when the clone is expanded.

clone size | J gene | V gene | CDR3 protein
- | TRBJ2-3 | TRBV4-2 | CASSQVVGGAGDTQYF
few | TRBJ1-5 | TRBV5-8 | CASPTPTGNQPQHF
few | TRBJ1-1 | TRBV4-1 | CASSPGQGLENTEAFF
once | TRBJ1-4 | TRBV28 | CASSFKGEKLFF
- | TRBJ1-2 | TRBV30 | CAWDRGTNYGYTF
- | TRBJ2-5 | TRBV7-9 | CASSSVLTGGRETQYF
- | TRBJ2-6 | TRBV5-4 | CASSRATGVGANVLTF
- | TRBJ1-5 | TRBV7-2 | CASSLDPPSSNQPQHF
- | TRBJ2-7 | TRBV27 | CASSFPASEQYF
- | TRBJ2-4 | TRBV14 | CASSPGGIQYF
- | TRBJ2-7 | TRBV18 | CASSPFRLAGGPNEQYF
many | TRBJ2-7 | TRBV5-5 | CASSLSDLYEQYF
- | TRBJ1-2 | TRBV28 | CASRSSRDFLGYTF
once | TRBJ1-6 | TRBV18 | CASSPGGDNSPLHF
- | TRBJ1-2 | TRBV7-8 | CASSFPGTGGNYGYTF
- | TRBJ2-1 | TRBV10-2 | CASSEVQGYNEQFF
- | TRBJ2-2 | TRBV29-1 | CSARTANTGELFF
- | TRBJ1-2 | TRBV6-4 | CASSDQGGGGSPYGYTF
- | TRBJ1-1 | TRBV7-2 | CASSFDRQDTEAFF
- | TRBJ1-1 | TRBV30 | CAWSVGTGGTEAFF
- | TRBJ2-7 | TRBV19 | CASGQGSGLAGERYEQYF
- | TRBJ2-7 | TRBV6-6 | CASSDFGTSGSYEQYF
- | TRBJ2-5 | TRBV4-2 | CASSQGGRGGWGETQYF
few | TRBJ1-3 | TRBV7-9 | CASSLGGDLRNTIYF
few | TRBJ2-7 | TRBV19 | CASRADRGGTYEQYF
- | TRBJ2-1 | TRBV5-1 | CASSPREGPSREQFF
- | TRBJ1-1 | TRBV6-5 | CASSYDRKNTEAFF
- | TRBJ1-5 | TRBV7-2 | CASSPRDRGRGQPQHF
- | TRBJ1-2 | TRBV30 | CAWSVGQGYGYTF
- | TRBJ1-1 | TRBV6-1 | CASSERQGSTEAFF
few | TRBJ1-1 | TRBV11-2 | CASAGVGGVNTEAFF
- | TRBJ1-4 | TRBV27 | CASSLEARWGGSGKLFF
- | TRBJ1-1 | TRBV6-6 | CASSYSAGADTEAFF
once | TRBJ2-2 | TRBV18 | CASSPVGFSGELFF
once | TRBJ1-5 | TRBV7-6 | CASSLEQGTYSNQPQHF
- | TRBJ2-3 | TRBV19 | CASSIGSRGSTDTQYF
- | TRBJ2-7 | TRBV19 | CASSIVSYSYEQYF
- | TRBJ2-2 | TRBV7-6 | CASSLVATGGSNTGELFF
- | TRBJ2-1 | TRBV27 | CASQDSFSYNEQFF
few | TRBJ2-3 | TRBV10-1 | CASTPGLAGEAQYF
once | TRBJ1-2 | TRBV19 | CASSIDSTGIYGYTF
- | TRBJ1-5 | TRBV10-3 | CAISDPPQGNQPQHF
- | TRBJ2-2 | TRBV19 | CASSILSGTHTHTGELFF
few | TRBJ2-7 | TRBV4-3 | CASSQDLGQGIREQYF
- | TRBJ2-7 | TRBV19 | CASSLSGGPYEQYF
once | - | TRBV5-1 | CASSVPPPGTGETYEQYF
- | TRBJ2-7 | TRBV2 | CASLRGGGYEQYF
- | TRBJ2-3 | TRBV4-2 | CASSQDGGGSTDTQYF
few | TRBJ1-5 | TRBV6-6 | CASSPGGGGGQPQHF
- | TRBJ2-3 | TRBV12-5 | CASAPGTSGVTDTQYF
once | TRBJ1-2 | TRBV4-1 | CASSQGDRRGYGYTF
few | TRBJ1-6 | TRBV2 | CASSQGYNSPLHF
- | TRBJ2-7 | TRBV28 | CASSRQGLLGQYF
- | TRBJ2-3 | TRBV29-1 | CSVVAAGGSRDTQYF
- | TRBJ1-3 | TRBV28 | CASSLSSLGGNTIYF